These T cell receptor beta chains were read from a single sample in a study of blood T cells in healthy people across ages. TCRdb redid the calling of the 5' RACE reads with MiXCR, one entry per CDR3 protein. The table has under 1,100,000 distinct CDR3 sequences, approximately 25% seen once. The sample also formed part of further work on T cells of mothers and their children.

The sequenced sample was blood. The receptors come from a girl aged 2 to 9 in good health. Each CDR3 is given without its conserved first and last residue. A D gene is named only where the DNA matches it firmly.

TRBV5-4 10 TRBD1 ASSAGGSKAF
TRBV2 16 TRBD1 ASRVGRSSGQGSETQY
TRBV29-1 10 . SVDQGPYGYT
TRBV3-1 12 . ASSPPGVTGELF
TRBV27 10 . ASVDSTDTQY
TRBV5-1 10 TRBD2 ASRSGGETQY
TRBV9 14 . ASSALGDLGTDTQY
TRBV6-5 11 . ASSPVGGTEAF
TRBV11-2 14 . ASSLVPGPSTDTQY
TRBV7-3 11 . ASSWTAKNIQY
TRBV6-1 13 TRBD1 ASSGTRQGSYEQY
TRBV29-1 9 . SVNNEETQY
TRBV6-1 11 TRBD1 ASSVQGANEQF
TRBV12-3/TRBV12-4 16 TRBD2 ASSPGGGLARIQGTQY
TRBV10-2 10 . ASSEMGEKLF
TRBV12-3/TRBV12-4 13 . ASSLFGPSSYEQY
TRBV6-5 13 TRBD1 ASSYSQGAAGELF
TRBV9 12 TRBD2 AGSVDGRDNEQF
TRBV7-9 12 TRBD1 ASEPGQGITEAF
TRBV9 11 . ASSVSVNTEAF
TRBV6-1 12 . ASSEMASTDTQY
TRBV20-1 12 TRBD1 SARERGLSYEQY
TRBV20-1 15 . SAEGQKDPLFGETQY
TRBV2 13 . ASGVGAASTDTQY
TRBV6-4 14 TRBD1 ASSDVWDRGSGELF
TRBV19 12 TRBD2 ASTGTSFHGELF
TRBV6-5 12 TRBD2 ASKTSGGANEQF
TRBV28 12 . ASITTGTSYGYT
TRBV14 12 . ASSRFGGYNEQF
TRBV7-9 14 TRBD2 ASVLPSGGIYNEQF
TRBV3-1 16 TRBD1 ASSQDRGRGRSSSGYT
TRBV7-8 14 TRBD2 ASSLNPGLVYNEQF
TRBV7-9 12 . ASSPRDLGYEQY
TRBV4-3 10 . ASSHVIGELF
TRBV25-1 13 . ASSDGRARYQPQY
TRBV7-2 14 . ASSPGPGRLVGKQY
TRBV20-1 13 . SARVLTIWGYEQY
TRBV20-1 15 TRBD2 SAREGGISGGRYEQY
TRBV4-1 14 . ASSQEPGVLYQPQH
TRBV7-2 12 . ASSFGTRVHEQY
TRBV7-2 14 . ASSLDEGVAREKLF
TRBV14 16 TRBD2 ASSQQALTSGSKDTQY
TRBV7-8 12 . ASSPQVPHEKLF
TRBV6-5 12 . ASSPTDSQYIQY
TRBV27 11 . ASSLGNPNTQY
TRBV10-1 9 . ASYLNSEGP
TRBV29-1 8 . SAVGTEAF
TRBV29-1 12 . SVEGPEGVETQY